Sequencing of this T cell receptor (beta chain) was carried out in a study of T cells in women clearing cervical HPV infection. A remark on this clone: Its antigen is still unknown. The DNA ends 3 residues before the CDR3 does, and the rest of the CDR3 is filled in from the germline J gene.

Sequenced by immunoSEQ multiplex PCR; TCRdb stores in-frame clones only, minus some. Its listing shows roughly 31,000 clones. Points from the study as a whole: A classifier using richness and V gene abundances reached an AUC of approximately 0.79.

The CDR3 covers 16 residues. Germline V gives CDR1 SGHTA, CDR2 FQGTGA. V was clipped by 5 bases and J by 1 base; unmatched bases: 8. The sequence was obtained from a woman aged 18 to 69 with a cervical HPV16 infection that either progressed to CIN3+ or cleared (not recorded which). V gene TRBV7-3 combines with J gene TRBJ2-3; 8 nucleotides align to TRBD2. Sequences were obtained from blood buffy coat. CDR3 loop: CASSPGYSGGTDTQYF. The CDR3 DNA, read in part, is TGTGCCAGCAGCCCCGGATATAGCGGGGGCACAGATACG.